This entry concerns a single TCR beta chain. Its antigen remains unknown. Sample time point: persistent/refractory GD, antithyroid drugs over 5 years with positive TRAb. TCR sequences were obtained from RNA taken from PBMCs. Peripheral blood, about 10 milliliters of it, was drawn into EDTA tubes. The data are from a study of regulatory T cells in long-lasting Graves disease. Study-wide results and limits: Small numbers of samples may have cut accuracy. Patients whose Graves' disease persisted exhibited lower TCR diversity than those newly diagnosed. Preferential use of TRBV28, TRBJ1-2 and TRBJ2-5 was seen in persistent disease.

The CDR3 runs to 15 residues. Germline V CDR1 and CDR2: SGHTS, YDEGEE. V shed 1 base and J 5 bases; nucleotides not matched to a gene: 6. CDR3-region Arm-PCR and iRepertoire HTBI primers produced the TCR beta libraries. A single record per CDR3 protein comes from TCRdb applying MiXCR to the multiplex PCR reads. The sample shows a few hundred thousand distinct CDR3 sequences, around 20% of them seen only once. The rearrangement uses TRBV5-8 and TRBJ2-5; 9 bases align to TRBD1. This receptor was obtained from a female donor with Graves disease. The material was peripheral blood mononuclear cells (PBMCs), obtained when the disease was refractory, from a patient treated with antithyroid drugs. The CDR3 spells CASSLKGQGWETQYF. Written as DNA, the CDR3 is TGTGCCAGCAGCTTGAAGGGACAGGGATGGGAGACCCAGTACTTC.